The present T cell receptor beta chain was sequenced within a study of blood T cell repertoires in COVID-19 (dated by TCRdb to the early 2020s). Study-wide context: Samples covering the acute and convalescent phases of COVID-19 were provided by collaborators in the United States, Italy and Spain. The material from the prospective study consisted of cDNA or gDNA derived from T cells, B-cell-depleted T cells, or PBMCs. The dataset comprised deeply sampled blood TCRbeta repertoires from subjects exposed to, actively infected with, or recovered from COVID-19. The repertoires were released in a freely available public database meant as a resource for research on the immune response to SARS-CoV-2. Samples were obtained from the ongoing ImmuneRACE study (first 160 participants) and from some 1,300 subjects provided by 6 global collaborators. A de-identified subject ID, COVID-19 status, age in years and sex were almost always included in the sample metadata. HLA class I and class II types, where available, came from metadata supplied by the sample provider rather than from assay-based typing.

What the work shows at the level of the full study, not this receptor alone: The amount of clinical and demographic metadata varied by source and participant and was provided uncurated.

As encoded in the germline V gene, CDR1 is MDHEN while CDR2 is SYDVKM. Germline trimming amounts to 10 bases on V and 3 bases on J, with 6 as the count of junction bases outside the gene matches. The CDR3 runs 13 amino acids, cysteine and phenylalanine included. The sequence is cut down to CDR3 DNA, 39 bases in frame from base 1. TCRbeta CDR3 regions were amplified from genomic DNA by means of the immunoSEQ Assay, a bias-controlled multiplex PCR. The original methods were these. The number of nucleated cells in each sample was estimated from the amplification of reference gene primers within the assay. To quantify the absolute abundance of each unique TCRbeta CDR3 rearrangement, sequence reads were collapsed and filtered. For each sample, productive Simpson clonality was calculated as the square root of Simpson's diversity index across productive rearrangements. Here the immuneACCESS table is served through TCRdb, limited to in-frame sequences with V and J called. Missing clones are a known gap in these copies; in checked studies unresolved V genes cover under half, and the rest lacks a known reason. V and J calls and clone size are as listed in that table; D and trimming were resolved from the DNA. Across this sample there are hundreds of thousands of clones, with 65% to 85% seen only once. The leading ten clones occupy 7.5% to 9% of the sample.

This clone occurred once. Its antigen is still unknown. The input lacks base qualities; no much larger clone sits a single base away. Each collaborating institution followed its own protocols to collect whole blood in K2EDTA tubes. For TCRbeta analysis, collaborator samples were shipped as frozen whole blood, as isolated PBMCs, or as DNA extracted from either sample type. Sequencing was done on a sample of peripheral blood. The TCR was taken from a woman in her fifties or sixties with acute or convalescent COVID-19. The chain is encoded by TRBV28 joined to TRBJ2-3; 8 central bases correspond to TRBD2. The DNA reads TGTGCCACCCTTAGCGGGGTTACAGATACGCAGTATTTT. This translates into CATLSGVTDTQYF.